This T cell receptor beta chain is from a study of CXCR3-negative and CXCR3-positive naive CD8 T cells. At the level of the study: Each library gave roughly 1.6 +/- 0.3 million of some 150 million TRB reads. Notes on the study in general: TRB CDR3 hydrophobicity was greater in CXCR3-positive naive cells than in CXCR3-negative naive cells. Whereas both naive subsets had comparably high diversity, memory CD8+ cells had much lower diversity.

All CD8+ T cell subsets were sorted in triplicate at roughly 280,000 cells each. Germline-derived CDR1 and CDR2 are MDHEN and SYDVKM. The CDR3 totals 11 residues. Libraries were UMI-labeled 5' RACE TRB cDNA. For each CDR3 protein, TCRdb gives one entry from its re-call of the 5' RACE reads, without DNA. This listing includes about 130,000 distinct CDR3 sequences. About this clonotype: Antigen specificity is unknown.

This receptor was identified in a human donor in good health. Some clones in this sample may be carry-over from other donors' samples. Sequenced: naive CXCR3- CD8+ T cells from blood. This sample's subset: CD45RO-CCR7+CD27+CD95- naive CD8+ T cells lacking CXCR3 (TNR3-). V gene TRBV28 combines with J gene TRBJ1-5. The CDR3 sequence is CASSLDQPQHF.